This T cell receptor beta chain was identified during a study of control samples from healthy donors and cancer patients. TCRdb keeps only in-frame clones here, not all; method: immunoSEQ multiplex PCR. The repertoire holds about 130,000 clones, with approximately 92% as singletons. Trimming cost V 4 bases and J 0 bases, with 25 bases left between them. CDR3 length equals 20 residues. CDR1 is LGHNA, CDR2 YSLEER, per germline. The sequenced sample was PBMCs. The receptor was isolated from a man aged 80 or over with head and neck cancer. The rearrangement uses TRBV4-3 and TRBJ2-1; maybe TRBD1 (6 bases). In DNA, the CDR3 is TGCGCCAGCAGCCCCCAGGGAAGTACGGTTGGACAGAGCTCCTACAATGAGCAGTTCTTC. Its translation is CASSPQGSTVGQSSYNEQFF.